The rows below give T cell receptor beta chains drawn from one sample of a study of T-cell reconstitution after alpha-beta-depleted transplantation in children. TCRdb used MiXCR to reprocess the PCR reads, holding one entry per CDR3 protein. The sample holds hundreds of thousands of distinct CDR3 sequences, approximately 16% seen once. Source: PBMCs from the stem cell graft donor, taken from the stem cell graft. The receptors originated from a human donor who donated a stem cell graft to a child with acute myeloid leukemia. Each CDR3 is given without its conserved first and last residue. Fields, in order: J gene, V gene, CDR3 protein.

TRBJ2-4 | TRBV7-9 | ASSLDPGARSIQY
TRBJ2-3 | TRBV20-1 | SARDLGLAINTDTQY
TRBJ2-2 | TRBV20-1 | SARVEGLLGGELF
TRBJ2-1 | TRBV7-2 | ASSFQQGRQGEQF
TRBJ2-1 | TRBV10-3 | AISASGNNEQF
TRBJ1-2 | TRBV6-6 | ATERNYGYT
TRBJ2-7 | TRBV20-1 | SASRTGSSYEQY
TRBJ1-2 | TRBV20-1 | SARDPGDRYGYT
TRBJ2-1 | TRBV5-1 | ASSLYSWSSYNEQF
TRBJ2-5 | TRBV4-1 | ASSPLAPNREETQY
TRBJ2-7 | TRBV4-3 | ASSRETGGFYEQY
TRBJ2-3 | TRBV27 | ATWTGAKGDTQY
TRBJ1-2 | TRBV6-5 | ASSYIRTGGNYGYT
TRBJ2-7 | TRBV7-9 | ASSYRSYEQY
TRBJ1-1 | TRBV10-3 | AISEAAIGNTEAF
TRBJ2-3 | TRBV27 | ASSLRWSSTDTQY
TRBJ1-2 | TRBV5-1 | ASSTDRDSLRGYT
TRBJ2-3 | TRBV7-2 | ASSLVILAGNTQY
TRBJ2-5 | TRBV20-1 | SARDWDQETQY
TRBJ1-5 | TRBV20-1 | SARSGNRPQH
TRBJ1-2 | TRBV7-8 | ASSSLIDGYT
TRBJ2-2 | TRBV5-5 | ASSLGWAGENTGELF
TRBJ1-1 | TRBV5-1 | ASSPGGAAEAF
TRBJ2-5 | TRBV29-1 | SVSLGWSNLETQY
TRBJ2-1 | TRBV5-1 | ASSLIFPIAEVRSSYNEQF
TRBJ2-7 | TRBV15 | ATSRGRDSSYEQY
TRBJ1-3 | TRBV20-1 | SAVNPVGSGNTIY
TRBJ2-3 | TRBV28 | ASSSMLADTQY
TRBJ2-4 | TRBV7-2 | ASSLHFALLAKNIQY
TRBJ2-3 | TRBV6-5 | ASSYSNLVSSTDTQY
TRBJ1-1 | TRBV12-3/TRBV12-4 | ASRIGQGMTEAF
TRBJ1-2 | TRBV12-3/TRBV12-4 | ASSYGQFNYGYT
TRBJ2-7 | TRBV6-1 | ASSEDRVSAYEQY
TRBJ1-1 | TRBV7-9 | ASSAWISFGNTEAF
TRBJ2-1 | TRBV7-7 | ASSLKTSQRNEQF
TRBJ2-1 | TRBV11-1 | ASSSPRAAGGAYNEQF
TRBJ2-3 | TRBV24-1 | ATSATSERTDTQY
TRBJ1-4 | TRBV7-2 | ASSSQGGRANEKLF
TRBJ1-1 | TRBV9 | ASSVIGGGNTEAF
TRBJ2-6 | TRBV4-3 | ASSQDARSSGANVLT
TRBJ2-1 | TRBV7-2 | ASSLVSYSYNEQF
TRBJ2-3 | TRBV20-1 | SARDAGGLAVTDTQY
TRBJ1-3 | TRBV20-1 | SARDKTGGGNTIY
TRBJ2-1 | TRBV24-1 | ATSDLQVGLAGSYNEQF
TRBJ2-5 | TRBV29-1 | SAQTQFSGETQY